The 32 T cell receptor beta chains given below trace back to one sample, sequenced in a study of cytomegalovirus exposure and HLA in healthy donors. Use of 60 Vbeta and 13 Jbeta primers characterized the PCR. Profiled with immunoSEQ multiplex PCR; TCRdb holds only in-frame clones, not every one. This sample has 200,000 to 250,000 clones, with roughly 80% found just once. Sequencing input: PBMCs. These receptors were taken from a middle-aged man in good health and CMV-seronegative.

The chain is built from TRBV9 and TRBJ2-1, with D perhaps TRBD1 (5 bases). Trimming left V 1 base short and J 0 bases short, with 8 bases between. From germline, CDR1 is SGDLS and CDR2 YYNGEE. This CDR3 has 15 residues. CDR3 nucleotides: TGTGCCAGCAGCGTACAGGGTAGCTCCTACAATGAGCAGTTCTTC. Translation gives CASSVQGSSYNEQFF.

The gene calls are TRBV7-9 and TRBJ1-1, with a possible D match to TRBD1 (6 bases). The CDR3 is made up of 15 amino acids. Trimming left V 9 bases short and J 5 bases short, with 22 bases between. Germline V gene sequence: CDR1 SEHNR, CDR2 FQNEAQ (reference sequence). CDR3 residues: CASLPTGWVQTEAFF. CDR3 DNA: TGTGCCAGTTTGCCTACAGGGTGGGTTCAAACTGAAGCTTTCTTT.

The V gene is TRBV2, the J gene TRBJ2-7; 7 nucleotides align to TRBD2. In germline, CDR1 is SNHLY, CDR2 FYNNEI. CDR3 length equals 14 residues. V was clipped by 1 base and J by 3 bases; unmatched bases: 3. CDR3 bases: TGTGCCAGCAGTGAAGGGGGACTATTCTACGAGCAGTACTTC. Encoded protein: CASSEGGLFYEQYF.

CDR3 in amino acids: CASSFRKTSGSYEQYF. The CDR3 coding sequence is TGTGCCAGCAGCTTCCGCAAGACTAGCGGCTCCTACGAGCAGTACTTC. The chain links TRBV7-8 to TRBJ2-7, with 9 bases that match TRBD2. Germline-derived CDR1 and CDR2 are SGHVS and FQNEAQ. V shed 3 bases and J 0 bases; nucleotides not matched to a gene: 6. The CDR3 is 16 amino acids. Full variable domain (missing parts from reference TRBV7-8 and TRBJ2-7): GAGVSQSPRYKVAKRGQDVALRCDPISGHVSLFWYQQALGQGPEFLTYFQNEAQLDKSGLPSDRFFAERPEGSVSTLKIQRTQQEDSAVYLCASSFRKTSGSYEQYFGPGTRLTVT.

This chain connects TRBV5-1 to TRBJ2-3, with 7 bases identical to TRBD1. Per germline, CDR1 SGHRS and CDR2 YFSETQ. J gave up 0 bases and V 2 bases, and 3 bases lay outside the gene matches. The CDR3 is made up of 15 amino acids. CDR3 sequence (DNA): TGCGCCAGCAGCTTTACAGGGGTTAGCACAGATACGCAGTATTTT. It is translated as CASSFTGVSTDTQYF.

This clone was seen just once. The genes are TRBV5-1 and TRBJ1-2, with 7 bases fitting TRBD1. The CDR3 spans 16 residues. CDR1 SGHRS and CDR2 YFSETQ come from the germline V gene. The J segment lost 2 bases and the V segment lost 4 bases, leaving 11 bases of the junction unmatched. Here the CDR3 reads CASSGLSGQVNYGYTF. Written as DNA, the CDR3 is TGCGCCAGCAGCGGTCTAAGCGGACAGGTCAACTATGGCTACACCTTC.

The chain is built from TRBV21-1 and TRBJ2-4; TRBD1, the table's D call, was not compared with the DNA. TRBV21-1 is deemed a pseudogene. This CDR3 is built from 19 residues. The CDR3 DNA follows: TGTGCCAGCAGCAAAGCGCTCACAGGGGTCACTTTAGGGAAAAACATTCAGTACTTC. Translation: CASSKALTGVTLGKNIQYF.

This clone was observed once. J is TRBJ1-1 and V is TRBV19, with TRBD1 identical over 8 bases. This CDR3 contains 13 residues. CDR1 LNHDA and CDR2 SQIVND come from the germline V gene (reference sequence). With V trimmed by 5 bases and J by 5 bases, 4 bases remained unmatched. The CDR3 region has the DNA TGTGCCAGTAGTCGACAGGGGAAAACTGAAGCTTTCTTT. Encoded protein: CASSRQGKTEAFF.

The sample holds a few counts of this clone. J is TRBJ1-1 and V is TRBV19; D ambiguous. The V gene lost 11 bases and the J gene lost 3 bases, with 10 bases spanning the gap. The CDR3 sequence is 11 residues long. Germline loops: CDR1 LNHDA, CDR2 SQIVND (reference sequence). DNA of the CDR3: TGTGCCGTCCTGAGTTACACTGAAGCTTTCTTT. It encodes CAVLSYTEAFF.

The rearrangement joins TRBV15 to TRBJ2-7; weak D call: TRBD2 (5 bases). The germline gives CDR1 LNHNV, CDR2 YYDKDF (reference sequence). Trimming pared 9 bases from V and 7 bases from J, leaving 22 bases between. The CDR3 extends over 14 amino acids. CDR3: CATRTPKDGGEQYF. As DNA, the CDR3 is TGTGCCACTCGAACTCCAAAGGACGGCGGGGAGCAGTACTTC.

The chain carries TRBV9 and TRBJ2-1, with a tentative D call TRBD1 (5 bases). The germline V gene has CDR1 SGDLS and CDR2 YYNGEE. V lost 2 bases and J lost 9, with 9 bases in between. The CDR3 is made up of 12 amino acids. Here the CDR3 DNA reads TGTGCCAGCAGCGTCGTCACAGGTGAGCAGTTCTTC. It yields the protein CASSVVTGEQFF.

The V call is TRBV27, the J call TRBJ2-1, with 8 positions matching TRBD1. The CDR3 is 17 amino acids. The germline CDR1 and CDR2 sequences are MNHEY and SMNVEV (reference sequence). With V trimmed by 6 bases and J by 6 bases, 16 bases remained unmatched. The CDR3 bases are TGTGCCAGCAGCCTAGGCCCCCCTTGGACAGGGAGCAATGAGCAGTTCTTC. Its protein is CASSLGPPWTGSNEQFF.

J is TRBJ2-5 and V is TRBV5-8; maybe TRBD2 (6 bases). Germline loops: CDR1 SGHTS, CDR2 YDEGEE. Trimming shortened V by 4 bases and J by 5 bases, and 15 bases separated the two germline ends. CDR3 length: 14 residues. The CDR3 DNA reads TGTGCCAGCAGCCCCCGACAGAGCGGGGAGACCCAGTACTTC. Protein: CASSPRQSGETQYF.

This clone was counted a few times. The chain uses TRBV5-6 and TRBJ1-1, with D perhaps matching TRBD1 (6 bases). There are 13 residues in the CDR3. CDR1 is SGHDT, CDR2 YYEEEE, per germline. Between the trimmed V and J ends, which lost 4 bases and 3 bases, there was a span of 10 bases. CDR3 amino acids: CASSLGAYTEAFF. For the CDR3, the DNA is TGTGCCAGCAGCCTGGGGGCGTACACTGAAGCTTTCTTT.

This clone came up a few times. The chain couples TRBV14 to TRBJ2-7, with 10 bases matching TRBD2. CDR1 is SGHDN, CDR2 FVKESK, per germline. The CDR3 has 16 residues. Trimming cost V 4 bases and J 4 bases; bases outside gene matches: 10. The chain's CDR3 is CASSRTTHSGRYEQYF. The CDR3 DNA is TGTGCCAGCAGCCGCACGACTCATAGCGGGAGGTACGAGCAGTACTTC.

This clone occurred once. The V and J genes are TRBV12-5 and TRBJ2-3, with D possibly being TRBD2 (6 bases). The CDR3 is 14 residues long. Trimming shortened V by 6 bases and J by 0 bases, and 10 bases separated the two germline ends. Germline V gene data show CDR1 as LGHNT and CDR2 as FRNRAP. Here the CDR3 reads CASGRGVSTDTQYF. The CDR3 nucleotides are TGTGCTAGTGGACGCGGGGTTAGCACAGATACGCAGTATTTT. Drawing the rest from reference TRBV12-5 and TRBJ2-3, the complete variable domain is DARVTQTPRHKVTEMGQEVTMRCQPILGHNTVFWYRQTMMQGLELLAYFRNRAPLDDSGMPKDRFSAEMPDATLATLKIQPSEPRDSAVYFCASGRGVSTDTQYFGPGTRLTVL.

This chain links TRBV7-9 with TRBJ2-3; 9 bases map to TRBD2. The CDR3 length is 16 residues. Germline V lookup: CDR1 SEHNR, CDR2 FQNEAQ (reference sequence). V dropped 5 bases and J dropped 3; count of bases not matched to a gene: 9. The DNA for the CDR3 is TGTGCCAGCAGCGCCAGCGGGGGGCCCTTTACAGATACGCAGTATTTT. Translation: CASSASGGPFTDTQYF.

In regard to this clone: Different DNA sequences within this sample yield the same CDR3. The chain links TRBV27 to TRBJ2-7, with D possibly matching TRBD2 (6 bases). The CDR3 runs 14 residues. Germline V CDR1 and CDR2: MNHEY, SMNVEV (reference sequence). Trimming stripped 2 bases from V and 4 bases from J, with 12 bases between. The DNA of the CDR3 is TGTGCCAGCAGTTTAGGGGGGAGGTCTTACGAGCAGTACTTC. It codes for CASSLGGRSYEQYF.

This chain joins TRBV2 and TRBJ2-2; D may be TRBD2 (6 bases). The germline gives CDR1 SNHLY, CDR2 FYNNEI. V shed 1 base and J shed 17 bases, with 11 bases lying between them. The length of the CDR3 is 11 residues. In DNA form, the CDR3 reads TGTGCCAGCAGTGAAGTCCGGGACTTATTTTTT. This encodes CASSEVRDLFF.

The V and J genes are TRBV10-3 and TRBJ1-3; D uncertain. Deletions cut 6 bases from V and 5 bases from J, with 14 bases between. Germline values: CDR1 ENHRY, CDR2 SYGVKD. CDR3 length: 14 amino acids. The CDR3 DNA is TGTGCCATCAGCGAGCCAGATGACAGAAACACCATATATTTT. This sequence encodes CAISEPDDRNTIYF.

The V and J genes are TRBV7-9 and TRBJ2-2; no firm D call. The germline V and J ends were trimmed by 7 bases and 6 bases, with 9 bases remaining between them. The CDR3 extends over 12 amino acids. Germline V gene data show CDR1 as SEHNR and CDR2 as FQNEAQ (reference sequence). As DNA, the CDR3 is TGTGCCAGCACCTCTCTCGCCGGGGAGCTGTTTTTT. Its translation: CASTSLAGELFF.

V gene TRBV5-1 combines with J gene TRBJ2-7; perhaps TRBD2 as D (5 bases). V lost 4 bases and J 4 bases, leaving 12 bases between the germline ends. In germline, CDR1 is SGHRS, CDR2 YFSETQ. This CDR3 is built from 13 residues. CDR3 amino acids: CASSERVEYEQYF. The DNA of the CDR3 is TGCGCCAGCAGCGAGAGGGTCGAGTACGAGCAGTACTTC. The whole variable domain, remainder taken from reference TRBV5-1 and TRBJ2-7, is KAGVTQTPRYLIKTRGQQVTLSCSPISGHRSVSWYQQTPGQGLQFLFEYFSETQRNKGNFPGRFSGRQFSNSRSEMNVSTLELGDSALYLCASSERVEYEQYFGPGTRLTVT.

The V gene is TRBV18, the J gene TRBJ2-7, with TRBD2 matching over 9 bases. V lost 2 bases, J lost 3 bases, and 8 bases stayed unmatched. Germline loops: CDR1 KGHSH, CDR2 LQKENI. The CDR3 covers 16 residues. The CDR3 DNA reads TGTGCCAGCTCACCAGCGGGGGGGAAAACTCTCTACGAGCAGTACTTC. Translation: CASSPAGGKTLYEQYF.

The chain is built from TRBV7-9 and TRBJ2-5; 13 nucleotides match TRBD2. V was clipped by 4 bases and J by 2 bases; unmatched bases: 13. The CDR3 loop spans 19 amino acids. Per germline, CDR1 SEHNR and CDR2 FQNEAQ (reference sequence). The CDR3 loop reads CASSSYLFTSGRGQETQYF. The DNA of the CDR3 is TGTGCCAGCAGCTCATACCTTTTTACTAGCGGGAGGGGTCAAGAGACCCAGTACTTC.

On this clone: The germline gene is not matched at one end of the junction; a read error may be the cause. This rearrangement joins TRBV28 to TRBJ1-3, with D uncertain. This CDR3 is built from 16 residues. Germline CDR1 reads MDHEN; CDR2 reads SYDVKM. The CDR3 DNA sequence: TGTGCCAGCAGTTTATGGGCGGGGAACTCTGGAAACACCATACATTTT. The encoded protein is CASSLWAGNSGNTIHF.

With respect to this clone: Other DNA sequences of this sample code for an identical CDR3. CDR3 in amino acids: CASSPGTGSGNTIYF. CDR3 sequence (DNA): TGTGCCAGCTCACCTGGGACAGGCTCTGGAAACACCATATATTTT. V usage is TRBV18 and J usage is TRBJ1-3, with 8 bases matching TRBD1. The CDR3 consists of 15 residues. Germline V gene data show CDR1 as KGHSH and CDR2 as LQKENI. The trim removed 3 bases at V and 0 bases at J, leaving 1 base unmatched.

In this sample, this clone turned up once. Mismatch with germline at one junction end may stem from a read error. The genes are TRBV9 and TRBJ2-1, with TRBD2 matching over 14 bases. The CDR3 loop spans 15 amino acids. The V gene's germline CDR1 is SGDLS and CDR2 YYNGEE. CDR3 bases: TGTGCCAGCAGCCGACTAGCGGGAGGGCCAAATGGGCAGTTCTTC. This sequence encodes CASSRLAGGPNGQFF.

This chain joins TRBV27 and TRBJ2-7; 9 bases agree with TRBD2. The CDR3 consists of 15 residues. V was pared by 5 bases and J by 0 bases, with 5 bases of the junction left unmatched. Germline lookup yields CDR1 MNHEY and CDR2 SMNVEV (reference sequence). The CDR3 DNA is TGTGCCAGCAGTCTTAGCGGGAGCCCCTCCTACGAGCAGTACTTC. This sequence encodes CASSLSGSPSYEQYF.

The chain couples TRBV19 to TRBJ1-1; 7 bases fit TRBD1. The CDR3 covers 15 residues. V lost 8 bases and J lost 0; bases outside the gene matches: 9. Looked up from germline, CDR1 is LNHDA and CDR2 is SQIVND (reference sequence). In nucleotides, the CDR3 is TGTGCCAGTGGAATCCAGGGGGTCATGAACACTGAAGCTTTCTTT. Protein sequence: CASGIQGVMNTEAFF. The full variable domain, completed using reference TRBV19 and TRBJ1-1, is DGGITQSPKYLFRKEGQNVTLSCEQNLNHDAMYWYRQDPGQGLRLIYYSQIVNDFQKGDIAEGYSVSREKKESFPLTVTSAQKNPTAFYLCASGIQGVMNTEAFFGQGTRLTVV.

The V and J genes are TRBV5-1 and TRBJ2-1; the match to TRBD2 covers 16 bases. Germline V gene lookup returns CDR1 SGHRS and CDR2 YFSETQ. With 2 bases clipped from V and 13 bases from J, the junction kept 9 bases outside the gene matches. This CDR3 has 16 residues. In nucleotides, the CDR3 is TGCGCCAGCAGCTTTGGGCCGGGACTAGCGGGAGGGCCCCAGTTCTTC. Translation gives CASSFGPGLAGGPQFF.

The genes are TRBV28 and TRBJ2-7; 8 nucleotides align to TRBD1. V lost 6 bases and J lost 2; bases outside the gene matches: 9. The CDR3 has 15 residues. Germline CDR1 and CDR2: MDHEN and SYDVKM. CDR3 in amino acids: CASSPDRGKTYEQYF. The CDR3 DNA is TGTGCCAGCAGCCCCGACAGGGGTAAAACCTACGAGCAGTACTTC. Full variable domain (outside the CDR3, taken from reference TRBV28 and TRBJ2-7): DVKVTQSSRYLVKRTGEKVFLECVQDMDHENMFWYRQDPGLGLRLIYFSYDVKMKEKGDIPEGYSVSREKKERFSLILESASTNQTSMYLCASSPDRGKTYEQYFGPGTRLTVT.

CDR3 amino acids: CASSIGTGGTNTEAFF. In DNA, the CDR3 is TGTGCCAGTAGTATCGGGACAGGGGGTACGAACACTGAAGCTTTCTTT. The chain combines TRBV19 with TRBJ1-1; 11 bases are a match to TRBD1. The CDR3 runs 16 residues. CDR1 is LNHDA and CDR2 is SQIVND in the germline V gene (reference sequence). Trimming removed 3 bases from V and 1 base from J; junction bases left unmatched: 4.